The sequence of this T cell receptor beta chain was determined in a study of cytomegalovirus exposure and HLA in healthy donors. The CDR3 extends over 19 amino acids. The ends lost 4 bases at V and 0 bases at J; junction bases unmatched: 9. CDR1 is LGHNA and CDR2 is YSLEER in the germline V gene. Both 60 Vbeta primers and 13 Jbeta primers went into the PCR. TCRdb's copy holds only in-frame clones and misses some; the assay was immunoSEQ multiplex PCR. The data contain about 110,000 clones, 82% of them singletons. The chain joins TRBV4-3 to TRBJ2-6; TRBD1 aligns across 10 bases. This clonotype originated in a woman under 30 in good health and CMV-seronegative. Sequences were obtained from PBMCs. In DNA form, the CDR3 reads TGCGCCAGCAGCCTTGGGGGGGGACAGGGGATCTCTGGGGCCAACGTCCTGACTTTC. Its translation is CASSLGGGQGISGANVLTF.